This TCR beta chain derives from a study of Ad26.COV2.S vaccination and SARS-CoV-2 variants. Study-level background: Donor got 5x10^10 or 1x10^11 viral particles of Ad26.COV2.S.

As to treatment: over 15 received Ad26.COV2.S at low or high dose, single or two shots; about 5 received placebo; per-sample allocation not given. Specimen acquisition occurred on day 63 following the initial vaccine or placebo injection. Profiling relied on immunoSEQ multiplex PCR, and the TCRdb table lists in-frame clones only, not all of them. The sample lists fewer than 500,000 clones; about nine tenths were seen once. This receptor was taken from a person between 18 and 60 years old who received the Ad26.COV2.S COVID-19 vaccine or a placebo. Sequences were derived from peripheral blood, sampled in a trial of Ad26.COV2.S vaccine versus placebo.

The CDR3, as DNA: TGTGCCAGCAGTCGTCAGGGAGATGGGACTGAAGCTTTCTTT. As protein: CASSRQGDGTEAFF. This chain links TRBV6-5 with TRBJ1-1, with D perhaps matching TRBD1 (5 bases). V lost 5 bases, J lost 5 bases, and 15 bases lay in between. This CDR3 spans 14 amino acids. CDR1 and CDR2 (germline): MNHEY, SVGAGI.